Listed below are T cell receptor beta chains from one sample, sequenced in a study of blood T cell repertoires in COVID-19. Assay: immunoSEQ multiplex PCR; the TCRdb copy retains only in-frame clones and omits some. The repertoire holds some 160,000 clones, with about 80% as singletons. Sample: peripheral blood. All receptors come from a man between 65 and 85 years old with active or convalescent COVID-19. Each CDR3 is given with its conserved first and last residue. Fields, in order: J gene, D gene, V gene, clone size, CDR3 DNA, CDR3 protein. D genes are given only for firm matches. Only part of the rows carry a size: once, few, many, or a class if the clone is expanded.

J: TRBJ1-5; D: NA; V: TRBV4-1; size: NA; DNA: TGCGCCAGCAGCCCCGGGGCAGGGGAGTATCAGCCCCAGCATTTT; CDR3: CASSPGAGEYQPQHF
J: TRBJ1-3; D: TRBD1; V: TRBV27; size: NA; DNA: TGTGCCAGCAGTTACAGGGGGGGGGACACCATATATTTT; CDR3: CASSYRGGDTIYF
J: TRBJ1-5; D: TRBD1; V: TRBV3-1/TRBV3-2; size: NA; DNA: TGTGCCAGTTCCGGGACAGGGGGCTTCAATCAGCCCCAGCATTTT; CDR3: CASSGTGGFNQPQHF
J: TRBJ2-7; D: NA; V: TRBV11-3; size: NA; DNA: TGTGCCAGCAGCCCCACAGGTCTAAGGGGAAGGCAGGGGCTCTGCGAGCAGTACTTC; CDR3: CASSPTGLRGRQGLCEQYF
J: TRBJ2-4; D: NA; V: TRBV30; size: NA; DNA: TGTGCCTGGAGCCCAAGTGGGCAGAAAAACATTCAGTACTTC; CDR3: CAWSPSGQKNIQYF
J: TRBJ1-4; D: NA; V: TRBV7-8; size: NA; DNA: TGTGCCAGCAGGCAGCCGGGAGTTGAAAAACTGTTTTTT; CDR3: CASRQPGVEKLFF
J: TRBJ1-4; D: NA; V: TRBV9; size: NA; DNA: TGTGCCAGCAGCGGCCGGGACTCAAGGTTTCGCCGTGAAAAACTGTTTTTT; CDR3: CASSGRDSRFRREKLFF
J: TRBJ2-1; D: NA; V: TRBV5-5; size: NA; DNA: TGTGCCAGCAGCTTGTTGGGGGGGCATAGCAATGAGCAGTTCTTC; CDR3: CASSLLGGHSNEQFF
J: TRBJ2-5; D: NA; V: TRBV5-8; size: NA; DNA: TGTGCCAGCAGCCGCGGAGGGACGCCACCGGAGACCCAGTACTTC; CDR3: CASSRGGTPPETQYF
J: TRBJ1-6; D: NA; V: TRBV6-5; size: NA; DNA: TGTGCCAGCAGTCAGGTCGAAGCTTCACCCCTCCACTTT; CDR3: CASSQVEASPLHF
J: TRBJ2-3; D: TRBD2; V: TRBV7-2; size: NA; DNA: TGTGCCAGCAGTGGCGGGACTAGCGGGGCCCAAGGTCGACAGTATTTT; CDR3: CASSGGTSGAQGRQYF
J: TRBJ1-1; D: NA; V: TRBV7-6; size: NA; DNA: TGTGCCAGCAGCACCACGGGGGGGGTGGGAACTGAAGCTTTCTTT; CDR3: CASSTTGGVGTEAFF
J: TRBJ2-2; D: TRBD2; V: TRBV3-1/TRBV3-2; size: once; DNA: TGTGCCAGCAGCCAAGTGTTATGGCGGGGGGGCCCCGGGGAGCTGTTTTTT; CDR3: CASSQVLWRGGPGELFF
J: TRBJ2-7; D: TRBD2; V: TRBV19; size: NA; DNA: TGTGCCAGTAGCCGACAGGGGGTAGGACTAGCGGGAGTATACGAGCAGTACTTC; CDR3: CASSRQGVGLAGVYEQYF
J: TRBJ1-1; D: NA; V: TRBV4-1; size: NA; DNA: TGCGCCAGCAGCCAAGAGAGGTCGAAGCCCCTGCGAGCTTTCTTT; CDR3: CASSQERSKPLRAFF
J: TRBJ2-1; D: NA; V: TRBV6-2/TRBV6-3; size: NA; DNA: TGTGCCAGCAGCCTAGAGGGGGTCGGTTACAATGAGCAGTTCTTC; CDR3: CASSLEGVGYNEQFF
J: TRBJ2-1; D: NA; V: TRBV5-6; size: once; DNA: TGTGCCAGCAGCTTGGCCTTGAACGCGGGTGAGCAGTTCTTC; CDR3: CASSLALNAGEQFF
J: TRBJ2-7; D: NA; V: TRBV25-1; size: NA; DNA: TGTGCCAGCAGTGAAGAAAGGGTCGGGGGCGAGCAGTACTTC; CDR3: CASSEERVGGEQYF
J: TRBJ1-2; D: TRBD1; V: TRBV3-1/TRBV3-2; size: NA; DNA: TGTGCCAGCAGCGACCGGGACAGGGGGTCCTATGGCTACACCTTC; CDR3: CASSDRDRGSYGYTF
J: TRBJ2-7; D: TRBD1; V: TRBV5-5; size: NA; DNA: TGTGCCAGCAGCTCCAGTGGGACAGGGGGTTTCTACGAGCAGTACTTC; CDR3: CASSSSGTGGFYEQYF
J: TRBJ1-6; D: NA; V: TRBV7-2; size: NA; DNA: TGTGCCAGCAGCTTAGTTACAGTATATAATTCACCCCTCCACTTT; CDR3: CASSLVTVYNSPLHF
J: TRBJ1-5; D: NA; V: TRBV4-1; size: NA; DNA: TGCGCCAGCAGCCAAGATAGGCAGGGCCGGAGCAATCAGCCCCAGCATTTT; CDR3: CASSQDRQGRSNQPQHF